The rows below give T cell receptor beta chains drawn from one sample of a study of blood T cell repertoires in COVID-19. Data came from immunoSEQ multiplex PCR; TCRdb stores just in-frame clones and leaves some out. Here the sample spans about 120,000 clones, about 83% being singletons. Sequencing was performed on PBMCs or T cells enriched from blood (not recorded which). The receptor source for this set is a woman aged 30 to 39 who had recovered from COVID-19. Each CDR3 is given with its conserved first and last residue. D genes are given only for firm matches. Size is stated for part of the rows, as once, few or many counts, or as a class when the clone is expanded.

>NA|16|TRBV28|TRBD1|TRBJ2-5
CASSLAPGQGRVTQYF
>few|13|TRBV12-3/TRBV12-4|NA|TRBJ2-7
CASSLTGFDEQYF
>NA|13|TRBV6-2/TRBV6-3|NA|TRBJ2-7
CASSFDTSYEQYF
>few|15|TRBV28|NA|TRBJ1-2
CASTQGGNRAYGYTF
>NA|13|TRBV5-1|TRBD1|TRBJ2-3
CASSWTGRDTQYF
>NA|15|TRBV6-2/TRBV6-3|TRBD2|TRBJ2-5
CASSSTSGRARVGYF
>NA|16|TRBV2|NA|TRBJ1-5
CASSTSFGLSNQPQHF
>NA|14|TRBV4-1|TRBD1|TRBJ2-7
CASSTGQGSYEQYF
>NA|15|TRBV18|NA|TRBJ1-1
CASSPPNGKNTEAFF
>few|14|TRBV28|NA|TRBJ1-4
CASSFFTMNEKLFF
>NA|12|TRBV29-1|TRBD1|TRBJ1-2
CSVGTGPYGYTF
>NA|12|TRBV12-3/TRBV12-4|TRBD1|TRBJ2-1
CASSRQGNEQFF
>NA|15|TRBV4-1|NA|TRBJ2-2
CASSQETRKGGELFF
>NA|15|TRBV30|TRBD1|TRBJ1-5
CAWSRLGQSNQPQHF
>few|12|TRBV13|TRBD1|TRBJ2-1
CASSLDRAEQFF
>NA|15|TRBV3-1/TRBV3-2|TRBD2|TRBJ2-3
CASSLAGGGTDTQYF
>NA|15|TRBV18|NA|TRBJ1-5
CASSIQGTLGQPQHF
>few|15|TRBV5-1|TRBD1|TRBJ1-6
CASSWGDRENSPLHF
>NA|14|TRBV7-2|NA|TRBJ2-6
CASSLATAYLVLTF
>NA|15|TRBV7-2|NA|TRBJ1-2
CASSLFLQGNYGYTF
>NA|15|TRBV19|NA|TRBJ2-7
CASSSSRDFAGEQYF
>NA|15|TRBV3-1/TRBV3-2|NA|TRBJ2-7
CASSQDFRSSYEQYF
>NA|14|TRBV5-1|NA|TRBJ1-3
CASSLGGWGNTIYF
>NA|14|TRBV5-5|TRBD1|TRBJ1-5
CASSLSAGGQPQHF
>NA|14|TRBV7-9|NA|TRBJ1-2
CASSDSFFNYGYTF
>NA|13|TRBV6-5|NA|TRBJ2-1
CASSYSGVVEQFF
>NA|15|TRBV10-3|TRBD2|TRBJ2-2
CAISRLAGLSGELFF